Included here is one T cell receptor beta chain sequence, with context. Trimming at V came to 4 bases and at J to 1 base, leaving 9 bases not matched to a gene. CDR1 is MGHRA, CDR2 YSYEKL, per germline. This CDR3 has 18 residues. PCR employed 60 Vbeta and 13 Jbeta primers. Clones were read by immunoSEQ multiplex PCR, and TCRdb kept only the in-frame ones, dropping some. This table holds approximately 140,000 clones, over 60% found once. The source of the sample is a study of cytomegalovirus exposure and HLA in healthy donors. The specimen sequenced was PBMCs. The source of this sequence is a man in his forties or fifties in good health and CMV-seropositive. This chain connects TRBV4-1 to TRBJ2-2; TRBD2 matches at 10 bases. The CDR3 protein is CASSLTLAGGGNTGELFF. Written as DNA, the CDR3 is TGCGCCAGCAGCCTAACCTTAGCGGGAGGAGGGAACACCGGGGAGCTGTTTTTT.